These 5 T cell receptor beta chains were sequenced from one sample in a study of cytomegalovirus exposure and HLA in healthy donors. Use of 60 Vbeta and 13 Jbeta primers characterized the PCR. Using immunoSEQ multiplex PCR, the repertoire was profiled, and TCRdb retains in-frame clones only, with some absent. This repertoire shows roughly 80,000 clones, about 70% found once; its top ten account for around an eighth. The sample was PBMCs. These receptors all stem from a male donor in good health and CMV-seropositive.

CDR3 region: CAWSPTRIQETQYF. CDR3 bases: TGTGCCTGGAGTCCCACCAGGATCCAAGAGACCCAGTACTTC. The chain uses TRBV30 and TRBJ2-5; D ambiguous. In germline, CDR1 is GTSNPN, CDR2 SVGIG (reference sequence). V was cut by 2 bases and J by 1 base, with 11 bases left in between. The length of the CDR3 is 14 residues.

The chain links TRBV6-1 to TRBJ1-2; 10 nucleotides align to TRBD1. This CDR3 is 15 amino acids long. J was trimmed by 2 bases and V by 6 bases; bases with no gene match: 6. CDR1 and CDR2 from the germline V gene are MNHNS and SASEGT. CDR3 region: CASRLWTGGNYGYTF. The DNA for the CDR3 is TGTGCCAGCAGACTCTGGACAGGGGGAAACTATGGCTACACCTTC.

This clone was seen a few times. The chain combines TRBV6-5 with TRBJ1-1; TRBD1 is a possible D gene (5 bases). This CDR3 spans 13 amino acids. V lost 6 bases and J lost 5, with 13 bases in between. CDR1 and CDR2 (germline): MNHEY, SVGAGI. CDR3 sequence reads: CASSQNRKTEAFF. DNA of the CDR3: TGTGCCAGCAGCCAGAACAGGAAGACTGAAGCTTTCTTT.

The chain recombines TRBV5-8 with TRBJ1-5, with 7 bases lining up with TRBD1. The CDR3 has 14 amino acids. The germline V gene has CDR1 SGHTS and CDR2 YDEGEE. Trimming removed 4 bases from V and 4 bases from J; junction bases left unmatched: 5. DNA for the CDR3: TGTGCCAGCAGCCCGGCAGGGGGGAATCAGCCCCAGCATTTT. It is translated as CASSPAGGNQPQHF.

This sequence joins TRBV29-1 and TRBJ2-1, with a possible D match to TRBD2 (5 bases). CDR3 size: 12 residues. Germline CDR1 and CDR2: SQVTM and ANQGSEA. Trimming took off 7 bases at V and 3 bases at J, with 10 bases between the two ends. The CDR3 sequence: CSAQTSYNEQFF. The CDR3 bases are TGCAGCGCCCAAACTAGCTACAATGAGCAGTTCTTC.